This TCR beta chain was recovered during a study of OX40 agonist ivuxolimab in advanced cancers. Concerning the study at large: Ivuxolimab, which targeted the costimulatory receptor OX40 (CD134), was an agonistic, fully human IgG2 monoclonal antibody. Intravenous ivuxolimab was administered to patients every 2 weeks at six dose levels: 0.01, 0.1, 0.3, 1.5, 3 and 10 mg/kg. Among the roughly 50 dose-escalation patients, about 19 had hepatocellular carcinoma, around 15 melanoma, 9 renal cell carcinoma and 9 head and neck cancer. A male proportion of around 80% and a mean age of 60 years, ranging from roughly 23 to 90, were recorded for the dose-escalation cohort. Prior anti-PD-1, anti-PD-L1 or anti-CTLA-4 therapy was permitted, and approximately 41% of dose-escalation patients had received checkpoint inhibitors. Partial responses occurred in three dose-escalation patients: two with cutaneous melanoma and one with hepatocellular carcinoma. The point of sequencing TCRbeta in the periphery was to test whether ivuxolimab changed TCR sequence diversity and drove clonal T-cell expansion. The monotherapy dose-escalation portion (N of about 50 patients) of the phase I ivuxolimab trial is reported in the paper.

Genomic DNA was isolated from the sorted cells so that the TCRbeta CDR3 region could be sequenced. The immunoSEQ Assay was used for sequencing of TCRbeta CDR3 regions. This is the immuneACCESS table as TCRdb keeps it, with only in-frame sequences that have V and J called. A part of the clones is gone; compared with another copy, unresolved V genes explain less than half, and the rest is unexplained. This sample holds 90,000 or so clones; roughly 90% were observed only once. The biggest ten clones account for roughly 2.6% of the sample. Comments on this clone: Its antigen remains unidentified. Per-base quality was not reported, and no clone a single base away is much larger than it.

Counted from cysteine to phenylalanine, this CDR3 has 15 amino acids. Only the CDR3 part of the read is kept: 45 bases, read in frame from the first base. V gives up 0 bases and J gives up 4 bases, and the segment between their germline ends measures 9 bases. The germline V gene specifies LGHNA as CDR1 and YNFKEQ as CDR2. General study outcomes and caveats: On average, CD8+ T cells showed more expanded clones than CD4+ T cells after ivuxolimab. Which antigens the clonally expanded peripheral T cells were specific for was not determined. In the 0.1-3.0 mg/kg groups, partial responders had among the lowest normalized peripheral clonal expansion, particularly in CD8+ T cells. At doses of 0.1 to 3.0 mg/kg, clonal expansion of both CD4+ and CD8+ blood T cells was observed from baseline to week 6. Low levels of normalized T-cell clonal expansion were also shown by some nonresponding patients.

The trial excluded patients who had a history of autoimmune disease or who were on systemic immunosuppression. Peripheral blood for TCR sequencing was drawn from every dose cohort at baseline, at cycle 4 day 1 and at cycle 7 day 1. The samples were taken from a phase I, first-in-human, multicenter, open-label dose-escalation trial of ivuxolimab. The trial enrolled adults with locally advanced or metastatic head and neck squamous cell, hepatocellular, melanoma or renal cell carcinoma. Before TCR sequencing, CD4+ T cells and CD8+ T cells from peripheral blood were sorted into separate populations. The material was CD4+ or CD8+ T cells sorted from blood, obtained in a trial of the OX40 agonist ivuxolimab. The chain links TRBV4-2 with TRBJ2-2; the D gene assignment is ambiguous. This clonotype was sampled from an adult with an advanced solid tumor such as melanoma, head and neck, liver or kidney cancer. The CDR3 region: CASSQELVGTGELFF. The DNA sequence reads TGTGCCAGCAGCCAAGAACTGGTGGGCACCGGGGAGCTGTTTTTT.